The 13 T cell receptor beta chains in this list originate from one sample, sequenced in a study of cytomegalovirus exposure and HLA in healthy donors. 13 Jbeta primers and 60 Vbeta primers were used for the PCR. Clones were sequenced by immunoSEQ multiplex PCR, and TCRdb holds only the in-frame ones, with some missing. This sample has about 140,000 clones, with 75% found just once. The sample was PBMCs. These receptors were taken from a man aged 18 to 30 in good health and CMV-seropositive.

V usage is TRBV11-2 and J usage is TRBJ2-5, with TRBD1 matching over 7 bases. The DNA end favors TRBJ2-7, so the J call may be wrong. Germline values: CDR1 SGHAT, CDR2 FQNNGV. The CDR3 has 16 amino acids. Here the CDR3 DNA reads TGTGCCAGCAGCTCGGGACAGCCGCAAACGTCCTACGAGCAGTACTTC. It translates to CASSSGQPQTSYEQYF.

The V and J genes are TRBV5-6 and TRBJ1-1, with a tentative D call TRBD1 (5 bases). The V and J ends lost 1 base and 1 base respectively, with 8 bases between them. The germline CDR1 and CDR2 sequences are SGHDT and YYEEEE. This CDR3 spans 14 amino acids. The CDR3 coding sequence is TGTGCCAGCAGCTTGCCGACAGCGAACACTGAAGCTTTCTTT. This sequence encodes CASSLPTANTEAFF.

The chain links TRBV7-9 to TRBJ1-1, with 8 positions matching TRBD1. V lost 6 bases to trimming and J lost 2 bases; unmatched junction nucleotides: 8. Looked up from germline, CDR1 is SEHNR and CDR2 is FQNEAQ (reference sequence). The CDR3 is 15 amino acids. As DNA, the CDR3 is TGTGCCAGCAGTCCGGACAGGGCCATTAACACTGAAGCTTTCTTT. Residues: CASSPDRAINTEAFF.

The sample holds a few counts of this clone. This chain uses TRBV2 with TRBJ2-1; 10 positions match TRBD2. The CDR3 runs 13 residues. The trim removed 8 bases at V and 4 bases at J, leaving 2 bases unmatched. Germline CDR1 SNHLY, CDR2 FYNNEI. The CDR3 region has the DNA TGTGCCAGCCAGCGGGGGGGGTACAATGAGCAGTTCTTC. It codes for CASQRGGYNEQFF.

A word on this clone: Other DNA sequences in this sample translate to the same CDR3. The chain joins TRBV4-1 to TRBJ2-1; 10 bases map to TRBD2. J lost 7 bases, V lost 0 bases, and 15 bases had no gene match. Germline values: CDR1 MGHRA, CDR2 YSYEKL. CDR3 length: 19 amino acids. This CDR3 reads CASSQEPGLAPRFDNEQFF. CDR3 nucleotide sequence: TGCGCCAGCAGCCAAGAACCGGGACTAGCGCCTAGGTTTGATAATGAGCAGTTCTTC.

This rearrangement joins TRBV9 to TRBJ2-2; TRBD2 matches 10 bases. CDR3 length equals 16 residues. Trimming took 0 bases from V and 1 from J; bases not matched to a gene: 0. Germline CDR1 SGDLS, CDR2 YYNGEE. The CDR3 here is CASSVVAGGNTGELFF. In DNA, the CDR3 is TGTGCCAGCAGCGTAGTAGCGGGAGGGAACACCGGGGAGCTGTTTTTT.

This chain links TRBV5-1 with TRBJ2-1, with a possible D match to TRBD1 (5 bases). The V end was cut by 0 bases, the J end by 4 bases, with 11 bases between. Germline V gives CDR1 SGHRS, CDR2 YFSETQ. The CDR3 sequence is 15 residues long. The CDR3 DNA reads as TGCGCCAGCAGCTTGGTAGGGGAAGGGTACAATGAGCAGTTCTTC. It yields the protein CASSLVGEGYNEQFF.

This chain joins TRBV5-1 and TRBJ1-2, with 7 bases that match TRBD1. Trimming removed 4 bases from V and 6 bases from J; junction bases left unmatched: 9. CDR1 is SGHRS, CDR2 YFSETQ, per germline. The CDR3 totals 14 residues. CDR3 sequence reads: CASSRQGVEDGYTF. In nucleotides, the CDR3 is TGCGCCAGCAGCCGACAGGGTGTAGAGGATGGCTACACCTTC.

The gene calls are TRBV5-1 and TRBJ2-5; TRBD1 matches at 9 bases. CDR1 is SGHRS and CDR2 is YFSETQ in the germline V gene. This CDR3 contains 15 residues. V trimming: 0 bases; J trimming: 5 bases; junction bases outside the gene matches: 5. The CDR3 DNA sequence: TGCGCCAGCAGCTTGGTGGGGGACAGGGTCGAGACCCAGTACTTC. It encodes CASSLVGDRVETQYF.

The chain links TRBV6-4 to TRBJ2-6; 7 nucleotides align to TRBD1. V shed 5 bases, J shed 0 bases, and the junction held 1 base outside the gene matches. The V gene's germline CDR1 is MRHNA and CDR2 SNTAGT. This CDR3 spans 15 amino acids. The CDR3 reads CASSTGVSGANVLTF. The CDR3 bases are TGTGCCAGCAGTACAGGGGTCTCTGGGGCCAACGTCCTGACTTTC.

The rearrangement joins TRBV15 to TRBJ1-4; D perhaps matches TRBD1 (6 bases). The V gene lost 0 bases and the J gene lost 8 bases, with 16 bases spanning the gap. Germline V gene lookup returns CDR1 LNHNV and CDR2 YYDKDF (reference sequence). The CDR3 extends over 16 amino acids. The CDR3 DNA reads as TGTGCCACCAGCAGAGATAGAGGACAGAGTCGCGAAAAACTGTTTTTT. This translates into CATSRDRGQSREKLFF.

V gene TRBV10-2 combines with J gene TRBJ2-1; 8 bases line up with TRBD2. The ends lost 6 bases at V and 4 bases at J; junction bases unmatched: 8. CDR1 is WSHSY, CDR2 SAAADI, per germline. This CDR3 spans 15 amino acids. CDR3 sequence (DNA): TGCGCCAGCAGCGTTACTAGCGGATCATACAATGAGCAGTTCTTC. This encodes CASSVTSGSYNEQFF.

The chain recombines TRBV5-6 with TRBJ2-3; weak D call: TRBD1 (5 bases). The CDR3 spans 17 residues. Germline CDR1 reads SGHDT; CDR2 reads YYEEEE. Trimming cost V 2 bases and J 11 bases, with 27 bases left between them. The CDR3 DNA sequence: TGTGCCAGCAGCTTAACTGTTGGTCTCACCAAGGACAACGAGCAGTATTTT. Protein product: CASSLTVGLTKDNEQYF.